What follows is one TCR beta chain and its context. The antigen is unknown. Clones were sequenced by immunoSEQ multiplex PCR, and TCRdb holds only the in-frame ones, with some missing. In the table there are 110,000 or so clones, 70% to 90% of which are singletons. The V and J ends lost 4 bases and 8 bases, in that order; junction bases with no gene match: 6. Per germline, CDR1 SGHTA and CDR2 FQGNSA. The CDR3 runs 13 residues. The sample is drawn from a study of cytomegalovirus exposure and HLA in healthy donors. While the first cohort had about 610 subjects, the donors belonged to the separate validation cohort of fewer than 150 subjects. Whole-study findings and limits: The study listed roughly 150 cytomegalovirus-associated TCR beta chains.

The specimen sequenced was PBMCs. This clonotype originated in a man aged 18 to 30 in good health and CMV-seropositive. V gene TRBV7-2 combines with J gene TRBJ1-2, with 8 bases lining up with TRBD1. The CDR3 nucleotides are TGTGCCAGCAGCTCGTCCAGGGGGCAAGGCTACACCTTC. Encoded protein: CASSSSRGQGYTF.